This TCR beta chain was sequenced for a study of cytomegalovirus exposure and HLA in healthy donors. Amplification used 60 Vbeta primers and 13 Jbeta primers. Libraries were prepared by immunoSEQ multiplex PCR; TCRdb keeps only in-frame clonotypes and omits some of them. This sample has 75,000 to 95,000 clones, with 50% to 75% found just once. Study-level results: Despite most TCR sequences being rare, some public TCRs occurred in many donors. There were a few CMV-associated chains whose specificity for CMV antigens was confirmed in vitro.

Note on this clone: The antigen remains undetermined.

There are 15 residues in the CDR3. V was clipped by 5 bases and J by 0 bases, with 11 bases between them. Germline CDR1 and CDR2: SGHRS and YFSETQ. The V and J genes are TRBV5-1 and TRBJ1-4; no reliable D call. The sample taken for sequencing was PBMCs. The TCR originated in a man aged 25 to 45 in good health and CMV-seronegative. The CDR3 DNA reads as TGCGCCAGCAGGGTGTGGGGAGCAACTAATGAAAAACTGTTTTTT. Residues: CASRVWGATNEKLFF. The full variable domain, rest sourced from reference TRBV5-1 and TRBJ1-4, is KAGVTQTPRYLIKTRGQQVTLSCSPISGHRSVSWYQQTPGQGLQFLFEYFSETQRNKGNFPGRFSGRQFSNSRSEMNVSTLELGDSALYLCASRVWGATNEKLFFGSGTQLSVL.